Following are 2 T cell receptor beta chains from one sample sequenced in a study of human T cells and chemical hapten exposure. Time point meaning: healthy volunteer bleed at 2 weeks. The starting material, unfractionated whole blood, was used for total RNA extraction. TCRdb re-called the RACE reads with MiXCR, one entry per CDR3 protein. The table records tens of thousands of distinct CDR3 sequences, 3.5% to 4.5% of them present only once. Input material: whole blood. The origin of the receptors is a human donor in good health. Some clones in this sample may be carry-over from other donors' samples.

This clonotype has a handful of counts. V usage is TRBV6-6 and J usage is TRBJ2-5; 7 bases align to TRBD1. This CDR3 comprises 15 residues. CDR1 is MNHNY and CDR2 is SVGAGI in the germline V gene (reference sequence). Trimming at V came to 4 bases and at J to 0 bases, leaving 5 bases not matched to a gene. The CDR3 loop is CASSSRGQHQETQYF. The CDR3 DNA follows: TGTGCCAGCAGTTCCCGGGGACAGCACCAAGAGACCCAGTACTTC.

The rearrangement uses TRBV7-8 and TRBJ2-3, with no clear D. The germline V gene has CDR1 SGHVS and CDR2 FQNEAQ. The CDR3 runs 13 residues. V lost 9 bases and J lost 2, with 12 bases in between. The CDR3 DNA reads TGTGCCAGAAGCCGTATTCCCACAGATACGCAGTATTTT. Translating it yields CARSRIPTDTQYF.